The T cell receptor beta chain described here comes from a study of metastatic and nonmetastatic thyroid tumors. Overall study: Thyroid patients, malignant and benign, had repertoires compared across blood and tumor or nodule tissue.

Under the authors' procedure: The study took CDR3 differences across clinicopathological groups and made a distant-metastasis classifier for papillary thyroid cancer from them. MiXCR reprocessed the PCR reads for TCRdb. These V and J calls originate from TCRdb's pipeline instead of the authors' own analysis. The sample has 20,000 to 30,000 clones, 22% seen once. Comments on this clone: What it binds is not known.

This CDR3 is built from 14 residues. Germline V gives CDR1 DFQATT, CDR2 SNEGSKA (reference sequence). The trim removed 4 bases at V and 0 bases at J, leaving 3 bases unmatched. Each patient came to thyroid surgery without any prior treatment (of any kind). Findings and caveats of the study: The study reportedly found significantly higher TCR beta diversity in malignant thyroid tumors than benign nodules, in blood and tumor.

Material: blood. The chain combines TRBV20-1 with TRBJ2-1; TRBD2 agrees at 7 bases. This TCR was sampled from a female donor with papillary thyroid cancer or a benign thyroid nodule (not recorded which). Some clones in this sample may be carry-over from other donors' samples. The CDR3 nucleotides read TGCAGTGCTATGCGGGAGCCCTCCTACAATGAGCAGTTCTTC. Its translation: CSAMREPSYNEQFF.